Below, one T cell receptor beta chain is given with its context. The target antigen is unknown. CDR1 SGHRS and CDR2 YFSETQ come from the germline V gene. The V end lost 0 bases, the J end lost 2 bases, and 7 bases lay between the germline ends. The CDR3 consists of 14 residues. This record belongs to a study of cytomegalovirus exposure and HLA in healthy donors. Notes on the study in general: A missense DCLRE1C variant was associated with V- and J-gene trimming of TCR beta chains in a later analysis, and an independent cohort replicated the association. Within a later analysis, the majority of CMV-associated TCR beta chains appeared HLA-restricted.

The PCR used 60 Vbeta and 13 Jbeta primers. Source study methods: Some 10 million shared chains were among the approximately 87 million unique TCR beta chains that a later analysis counted. Repertoires were generated with immunoSEQ multiplex PCR, while TCRdb's copy carries only in-frame clones and drops some. Clonal size and the V and J genes are those of that table, whereas D and trimming came from the DNA. The sample holds roughly 200,000 clones, less than 85% seen once. The origin of this receptor is a girl aged 5-17 years in good health and CMV-seropositive. The chain links TRBV5-1 to TRBJ2-3; weak D call: TRBD1 (5 bases). The sequenced sample consisted of PBMCs. The CDR3, as DNA: TGCGCCAGCAGCTTGGGGACAAACACAGATACGCAGTATTTT. Encoded protein: CASSLGTNTDTQYF.